One sample yielded the 16 T cell receptor beta chains listed below, sequenced in a study of monozygotic twins with inflammatory bowel disease. TCRdb reanalyzed the 5' RACE reads and collapses them to one entry per CDR3 protein, without DNA. Its clone listing holds about 150,000 distinct CDR3 sequences. Sequenced: blood. The receptors derive from a human donor with ulcerative colitis or Crohn's disease, or a healthy co-twin of an affected twin (not recorded which).

This rearrangement joins TRBV5-5 to TRBJ2-7; TCRdb proposes TRBD1, but this gene call is untestable without DNA. CDR1 and CDR2 from the germline V gene are SGHKS and YYEKEE (reference sequence). The CDR3 covers 16 residues. This chain's CDR3 is CASSLVAGLSSYEQYF. The whole variable domain, remainder taken from reference TRBV5-5 and TRBJ2-7, is DAGVTQSPTHLIKTRGQQVTLRCSPISGHKSVSWYQQVLGQGPQFIFQYYEKEERGRGNFPDRFSARQFPNYSSELNVNALLLGDSALYLCASSLVAGLSSYEQYFGPGTRLTVT.

J is TRBJ1-4 and V is TRBV5-5; the D call from TCRdb, TRBD1, cannot be confirmed without DNA. Germline lookup yields CDR1 SGHKS and CDR2 YYEKEE (reference sequence). The CDR3 spans 15 residues. The CDR3 loop reads CASSLAAGAGEKLFF. Supplemented by reference TRBV5-5 and TRBJ1-4, the full variable domain reads DAGVTQSPTHLIKTRGQQVTLRCSPISGHKSVSWYQQVLGQGPQFIFQYYEKEERGRGNFPDRFSARQFPNYSSELNVNALLLGDSALYLCASSLAAGAGEKLFFGSGTQLSVL.

CDR3 region: CASRPGGRVDEQFF. The chain employs TRBV19 and TRBJ2-1; TCRdb lists TRBD2, though no DNA is available to test this call. This CDR3 contains 14 residues. CDR1 and CDR2 from the germline V gene are LNHDA and SQIVND (reference sequence). Full variable domain (missing parts from reference TRBV19 and TRBJ2-1): DGGITQSPKYLFRKEGQNVTLSCEQNLNHDAMYWYRQDPGQGLRLIYYSQIVNDFQKGDIAEGYSVSREKKESFPLTVTSAQKNPTAFYLCASRPGGRVDEQFFGPGTRLTVL.

The V gene is TRBV3-1, the J gene TRBJ1-6. The CDR3 consists of 17 residues. The V gene's germline CDR1 is LGHDT and CDR2 YNNKEL (reference sequence). CDR3 sequence reads: CASSQRPRPPLNSPLHF.

This chain joins TRBV5-1 and TRBJ1-1; TCRdb indicates TRBD1, and absent DNA this call remains unverified. Per the germline V gene, CDR1 is SGHRS and CDR2 is YFSETQ. This CDR3 contains 15 residues. The chain's CDR3 is CASSLGTGGKTKAFF.

The J gene is TRBJ1-5, the V gene TRBV5-6; TCRdb designates TRBD1, a call that cannot be tested without DNA. CDR1 is SGHDT and CDR2 is YYEEEE in the germline V gene. The CDR3 spans 14 residues. The CDR3 here is CASSPEDRGHSQHF.

This chain joins TRBV4-2 and TRBJ2-1; the TCRdb D gene call, TRBD1, has no DNA to confirm it. The germline V gene has CDR1 LGHNA and CDR2 YNFKEQ. This CDR3 has 17 residues. CDR3 residues: CASSQRDSSYSYNEQFF.

The V gene is TRBV28, the J gene TRBJ2-1; without DNA, the TCRdb call of TRBD2 cannot be checked. The CDR3 covers 14 residues. In germline, CDR1 is MDHEN, CDR2 SYDVKM. The CDR3 sequence: CASSRDFTYNEQFF.

The rearrangement joins TRBV9 to TRBJ2-2; TCRdb picks TRBD2, but there is no DNA to check that call. CDR1 SGDLS and CDR2 YYNGEE come from the germline V gene. This CDR3 is built from 13 residues. The CDR3 loop reads CASSIEGTGELFF.

The chain couples TRBV18 to TRBJ1-6; there is no DNA to check the TCRdb D call of TRBD1. In germline, CDR1 is KGHSH, CDR2 LQKENI. The CDR3 is made up of 15 amino acids. The CDR3 sequence: CASSPTGRGHSPLHF.

The chain couples TRBV7-9 to TRBJ1-1; absent DNA, TCRdb's TRBD1 call cannot be checked. The CDR3 covers 16 residues. Germline-derived CDR1 and CDR2 are SEHNR and FQNEAQ (reference sequence). The CDR3 protein is CASSLAQGGFSTEAFF.

J is TRBJ2-3 and V is TRBV28; the TRBD1 assignment by TCRdb is unverifiable without DNA. The CDR3 is 14 residues long. The germline V gene has CDR1 MDHEN and CDR2 SYDVKM. CDR3 in amino acids: CASKAGGVRDTQYF.

The CDR3 sequence: CASSTGQTQETQYF. The chain links TRBV5-1 to TRBJ2-5; without DNA, the TCRdb call of TRBD1 cannot be checked. Germline V gene sequence: CDR1 SGHRS, CDR2 YFSETQ. This CDR3 has 14 amino acids.

V usage is TRBV5-1 and J usage is TRBJ2-7; TCRdb gives TRBD1 as the D gene, but with no DNA this cannot be confirmed. CDR3 length: 14 amino acids. CDR1 and CDR2 from the germline V gene are SGHRS and YFSETQ. The chain's CDR3 is CASSWNRDMYEQYF.

The V gene is TRBV5-1, the J gene TRBJ2-1. Germline CDR1 SGHRS, CDR2 YFSETQ. This CDR3 has 14 residues. CDR3 residues: CASSSSRSYNEQFF.

The chain links TRBV5-1 to TRBJ2-7; TCRdb designates TRBD2, a call that cannot be tested without DNA. Germline values: CDR1 SGHRS, CDR2 YFSETQ. This CDR3 has 16 residues. The CDR3: CASSSQAAESSYEQYF.